The rows below give T cell receptor beta chains drawn from one sample of a study of T cell responses to AZD1222 COVID-19 vaccine. Produced via immunoSEQ multiplex PCR; TCRdb's table is partial and in-frame only. The sample carries 250,000 to 300,000 clones, about 94% recorded once. Here the sequenced sample was peripheral blood, taken 28 days after the second AZD1222 dose. Every receptor here comes from an adult who received the AZD1222 COVID-19 vaccine. CDR3s include the opening cysteine and the closing phenylalanine or tryptophan. The D gene is left open where the match is weak. Not all rows give a size; the values are once, few, many and, for expanded clones, a class.

clone_size: .; j_call: TRBJ2-3; v_call: TRBV5-4; d_call: .; cdr3_aa: CASSLEAMGRGKAQYF; cdr3_nt: TGTGCCAGCAGCTTGGAGGCGATGGGCCGGGGAAAAGCGCAGTATTTT
clone_size: .; j_call: TRBJ1-2; v_call: TRBV7-9; d_call: TRBD1; cdr3_aa: CASSPRPGQGNYGYTF; cdr3_nt: TGTGCCAGCAGCCCTAGGCCCGGACAGGGAAACTATGGCTACACCTTC
clone_size: .; j_call: TRBJ2-7; v_call: TRBV15; d_call: .; cdr3_aa: CATSRRAGEPEQYF; cdr3_nt: TGTGCCACCAGCAGAAGGGCAGGGGAACCCGAGCAGTACTTC
clone_size: .; j_call: TRBJ2-5; v_call: TRBV5-1; d_call: TRBD2; cdr3_aa: CASNPVAGGGETQYF; cdr3_nt: TGCGCCAGCAACCCCGTAGCGGGGGGTGGGGAGACCCAGTACTTC
clone_size: once; j_call: TRBJ1-1; v_call: TRBV5-4; d_call: .; cdr3_aa: CASSPSGENTEAFF; cdr3_nt: TGTGCCAGCAGCCCCAGCGGTGAGAACACTGAAGCTTTCTTT
clone_size: .; j_call: TRBJ1-1; v_call: TRBV2; d_call: TRBD1; cdr3_aa: CASSGQGADTEAFF; cdr3_nt: TGTGCCAGCAGTGGACAGGGGGCAGACACTGAAGCTTTCTTT
clone_size: .; j_call: TRBJ1-3; v_call: TRBV9; d_call: .; cdr3_aa: CASSGDFSGNTIYF; cdr3_nt: TGTGCCAGCAGTGGGGACTTCTCTGGAAACACCATATATTTT
clone_size: .; j_call: TRBJ1-2; v_call: TRBV7-9; d_call: TRBD1; cdr3_aa: CASSLGTGIYGYTF; cdr3_nt: TGTGCCAGCAGCTTAGGGACAGGGATCTATGGCTACACCTTC
clone_size: .; j_call: TRBJ1-1; v_call: TRBV10-3; d_call: .; cdr3_aa: CAITGTLNTEAFF; cdr3_nt: TGTGCCATCACTGGGACCTTGAACACTGAAGCTTTCTTT
clone_size: .; j_call: TRBJ2-2; v_call: TRBV30; d_call: TRBD1; cdr3_aa: CAWRDRQGEGGELFF; cdr3_nt: TGTGCCTGGAGGGATCGACAGGGGGAGGGCGGGGAGCTGTTTTTT
clone_size: .; j_call: TRBJ1-1; v_call: TRBV18; d_call: .; cdr3_aa: CASSSGGRAEAFF; cdr3_nt: TGTGCCAGCTCATCTGGAGGGAGAGCTGAAGCTTTCTTT
clone_size: .; j_call: TRBJ1-1; v_call: TRBV7-8; d_call: TRBD1; cdr3_aa: CASSIRQGKAEAFF; cdr3_nt: TGTGCCAGCAGCATACGACAGGGGAAGGCTGAAGCTTTCTTT
clone_size: .; j_call: TRBJ1-2; v_call: TRBV28; d_call: .; cdr3_aa: CASSLRGIGGYTF; cdr3_nt: TGTGCCAGCAGTTTAAGAGGGATTGGGGGCTACACCTTC
clone_size: .; j_call: TRBJ2-1; v_call: TRBV6-5; d_call: .; cdr3_aa: CASRQRDSSYNEQFF; cdr3_nt: TGTGCCAGCCGCCAGCGGGACAGCTCCTACAATGAGCAGTTCTTC
clone_size: .; j_call: TRBJ1-2; v_call: TRBV4-2; d_call: .; cdr3_aa: CASSQDPTVTGYTF; cdr3_nt: TGTGCCAGCAGCCAAGATCCGACAGTGACCGGCTACACCTTC
clone_size: .; j_call: TRBJ1-2; v_call: TRBV4-1; d_call: .; cdr3_aa: CASSQGDGPYGYTF; cdr3_nt: TGCGCCAGCAGCCAAGGGGACGGTCCATATGGCTACACCTTC
clone_size: .; j_call: TRBJ2-1; v_call: TRBV5-1; d_call: .; cdr3_aa: CASSSRTRSDEQFF; cdr3_nt: TGCGCCAGCAGCTCCCGGACCCGGTCCGATGAGCAGTTCTTC
clone_size: .; j_call: TRBJ2-7; v_call: TRBV7-2; d_call: TRBD1; cdr3_aa: CASSLGTGHYEQYF; cdr3_nt: TGTGCCAGCAGCTTAGGGACAGGCCACTACGAGCAGTACTTC
clone_size: .; j_call: TRBJ1-5; v_call: TRBV28; d_call: TRBD1; cdr3_aa: CASSYLLQGAGQPQHF; cdr3_nt: TGTGCCAGCAGCTACCTTTTACAGGGGGCAGGTCAGCCCCAGCATTTT
clone_size: .; j_call: TRBJ2-3; v_call: TRBV12-3/TRBV12-4; d_call: .; cdr3_aa: CASSLGSPTQYF; cdr3_nt: TGTGCCAGCAGTTTGGGCAGCCCTACGCAGTATTTT
clone_size: .; j_call: TRBJ1-2; v_call: TRBV11-1; d_call: .; cdr3_aa: CASSSGNYGYTF; cdr3_nt: TGTGCCAGCAGCTCCGGAAACTATGGCTACACCTTC
clone_size: .; j_call: TRBJ2-3; v_call: TRBV9; d_call: .; cdr3_aa: CASSVNLQGETDTQYF; cdr3_nt: TGTGCCAGCAGCGTCAATTTGCAGGGAGAGACAGATACGCAGTATTTT
clone_size: .; j_call: TRBJ2-1; v_call: TRBV5-1; d_call: .; cdr3_aa: CASSLGDSGGKFF; cdr3_nt: TGCGCCAGCAGCTTAGGCGACTCAGGGGGGAAGTTCTTC
clone_size: .; j_call: TRBJ1-6; v_call: TRBV5-1; d_call: .; cdr3_aa: CASSLQRNGLNSPLHF; cdr3_nt: TGCGCCAGCAGCTTACAGCGTAACGGATTGAATTCACCCCTCCACTTT
clone_size: .; j_call: TRBJ2-7; v_call: TRBV28; d_call: .; cdr3_aa: CASSRSVSGPWSEQYF; cdr3_nt: TGTGCCAGCAGCCGGTCGGTCTCCGGGCCTTGGTCTGAGCAGTACTTC
clone_size: .; j_call: TRBJ1-1; v_call: TRBV2; d_call: .; cdr3_aa: CASSEFDDAFF; cdr3_nt: TGTGCCAGCAGTGAATTCGATGATGCTTTCTTT
clone_size: .; j_call: TRBJ2-4; v_call: TRBV2; d_call: TRBD2; cdr3_aa: CASRTTSGTNIQYF; cdr3_nt: TGTGCCAGCAGGACTACTAGCGGGACAAACATTCAGTACTTC
clone_size: .; j_call: TRBJ1-5; v_call: TRBV18; d_call: .; cdr3_aa: CASSPQGEPQHF; cdr3_nt: TGTGCCAGCTCACCACAGGGGGAGCCCCAGCATTTT
clone_size: .; j_call: TRBJ1-6; v_call: TRBV28; d_call: .; cdr3_aa: CASRSTGRNSPLHF; cdr3_nt: TGTGCCAGCAGAAGTACAGGCCGGAATTCACCCCTCCACTTT
clone_size: .; j_call: TRBJ1-2; v_call: TRBV3-1/TRBV3-2; d_call: .; cdr3_aa: CASSQDRGYTF; cdr3_nt: TGTGCCAGCAGCCAAGATCGAGGCTACACCTTC
clone_size: .; j_call: TRBJ2-1; v_call: TRBV5-4; d_call: .; cdr3_aa: CASSLRLPGNEQFF; cdr3_nt: TGTGCCAGCAGCTTAAGGCTCCCGGGTAATGAGCAGTTCTTC
clone_size: .; j_call: TRBJ2-7; v_call: TRBV6-2/TRBV6-3; d_call: TRBD2; cdr3_aa: CASSFPTSGHYEQYF; cdr3_nt: TGTGCCAGCAGTTTCCCGACTAGCGGACACTACGAGCAGTACTTC
clone_size: .; j_call: TRBJ1-3; v_call: TRBV18; d_call: TRBD1; cdr3_aa: CASSRDWTGTGNTIYF; cdr3_nt: TGTGCCAGCTCACGGGACTGGACAGGGACGGGAAACACCATATATTTT
clone_size: once; j_call: TRBJ2-7; v_call: TRBV9; d_call: TRBD1; cdr3_aa: CASSVGQGVSYEQYF; cdr3_nt: TGTGCCAGCAGCGTTGGACAGGGGGTTTCCTACGAGCAGTACTTC
clone_size: .; j_call: TRBJ2-5; v_call: TRBV24-1; d_call: .; cdr3_aa: CATSGGMGGGLRETQYF; cdr3_nt: TGTGCCACCAGTGGAGGTATGGGGGGCGGTTTGCGGGAGACCCAGTACTTC
clone_size: .; j_call: TRBJ2-3; v_call: TRBV9; d_call: .; cdr3_aa: CASSVVQDTQYF; cdr3_nt: TGTGCCAGCAGCGTAGTGCAAGATACGCAGTATTTT
clone_size: .; j_call: TRBJ1-3; v_call: TRBV10-1; d_call: TRBD1; cdr3_aa: CASSRRGQRLPTHSGNTIYF; cdr3_nt: TGCGCCAGCAGCCGGCGGGGACAGAGATTACCAACACACTCTGGAAACACCATATATTTT
clone_size: .; j_call: TRBJ2-7; v_call: TRBV30; d_call: .; cdr3_aa: CAWSFGRGYEEQYF; cdr3_nt: TGTGCCTGGAGTTTCGGGAGAGGGTACGAGGAGCAGTACTTC
clone_size: .; j_call: TRBJ2-7; v_call: TRBV10-3; d_call: .; cdr3_aa: CAISEPGHLYEQYF; cdr3_nt: TGTGCCATCAGTGAGCCGGGACACCTCTACGAGCAGTACTTC
clone_size: .; j_call: TRBJ1-2; v_call: TRBV2; d_call: .; cdr3_aa: CASSRNQGGYGYTF; cdr3_nt: TGTGCCAGCAGTCGAAATCAGGGAGGTTATGGCTACACCTTC
clone_size: once; j_call: TRBJ1-1; v_call: TRBV25-1; d_call: .; cdr3_aa: CASSELDREAFF; cdr3_nt: TGTGCCAGCAGTGAATTGGACCGAGAAGCTTTCTTT
clone_size: .; j_call: TRBJ2-7; v_call: TRBV9; d_call: .; cdr3_aa: CASSKRGEPSYEQYF; cdr3_nt: TGTGCCAGCAGCAAAAGGGGGGAACCCTCCTACGAGCAGTACTTC
clone_size: .; j_call: TRBJ1-2; v_call: TRBV5-5; d_call: .; cdr3_aa: CASSLGADPGYGYTF; cdr3_nt: TGTGCCAGCAGCTTAGGGGCCGACCCTGGCTATGGCTACACCTTC
clone_size: once; j_call: TRBJ2-1; v_call: TRBV4-2; d_call: TRBD2; cdr3_aa: CASSQEGLAGGTLSSYNEQFF; cdr3_nt: TGTGCCAGCAGCCAAGAGGGACTAGCGGGAGGGACTTTAAGCTCCTACAATGAGCAGTTCTTC
clone_size: .; j_call: TRBJ2-1; v_call: TRBV9; d_call: TRBD1; cdr3_aa: CASSVQGDAYNEQFF; cdr3_nt: TGTGCCAGCAGCGTACAGGGGGATGCCTACAATGAGCAGTTCTTC
clone_size: .; j_call: TRBJ2-2; v_call: TRBV19; d_call: .; cdr3_aa: CASKKGPANTGELFF; cdr3_nt: TGTGCCAGTAAGAAGGGTCCCGCGAACACCGGGGAGCTGTTTTTT
clone_size: .; j_call: TRBJ2-1; v_call: TRBV15; d_call: TRBD2; cdr3_aa: CATSTRTSGSYNEQFF; cdr3_nt: TGTGCCACCAGCACTAGGACTAGCGGCTCCTACAATGAGCAGTTCTTC
clone_size: .; j_call: TRBJ1-3; v_call: TRBV4-1; d_call: TRBD1; cdr3_aa: CASSHSSGQSSGNTIYF; cdr3_nt: TGCGCCAGCAGCCATTCCTCGGGACAGAGCTCTGGAAACACCATATATTTT
clone_size: .; j_call: TRBJ1-2; v_call: TRBV3-1/TRBV3-2; d_call: .; cdr3_aa: CASSHSYGYTF; cdr3_nt: TGTGCCAGCAGTCACAGCTATGGCTACACCTTC
clone_size: .; j_call: TRBJ1-1; v_call: TRBV10-2; d_call: .; cdr3_aa: CASSEIGGTEAFF; cdr3_nt: TGCGCCAGCAGCGAGATTGGGGGGACTGAAGCTTTCTTT
clone_size: .; j_call: TRBJ1-1; v_call: TRBV6-2/TRBV6-3; d_call: .; cdr3_aa: CASSSLRGRITEAFF; cdr3_nt: TGTGCCAGCAGTTCCTTGAGGGGAAGAATTACTGAAGCTTTCTTT